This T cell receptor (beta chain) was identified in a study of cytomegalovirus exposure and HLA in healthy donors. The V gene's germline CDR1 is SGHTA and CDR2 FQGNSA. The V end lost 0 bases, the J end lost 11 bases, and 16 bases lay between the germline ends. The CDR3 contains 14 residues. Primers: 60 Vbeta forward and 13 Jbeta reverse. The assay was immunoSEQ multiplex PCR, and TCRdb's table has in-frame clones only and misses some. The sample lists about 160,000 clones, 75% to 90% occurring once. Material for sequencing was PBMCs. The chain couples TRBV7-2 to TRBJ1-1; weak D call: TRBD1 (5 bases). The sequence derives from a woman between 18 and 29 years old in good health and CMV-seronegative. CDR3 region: CASSLAGRGGVAFF. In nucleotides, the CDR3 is TGTGCCAGCAGCTTAGCGGGCCGGGGCGGGGTCGCTTTCTTT.